This T cell receptor (beta chain) was identified in a study of identical twins. Ten or more counts support this clonotype. TCRdb reprocessed the 5' RACE reads via MiXCR and lists one record per CDR3 protein. The sample has about 690,000 distinct CDR3 sequences; around 6% are singletons. The receptor was isolated from a man aged 18 to 30 in good health. Sample: naive T cells sorted from blood.

The CDR3 protein is CASSHGISGTVEQFF. CDR3 nucleotides: TGTGCCAGCAGTCACGGGATCAGCGGGACGGTTGAGCAGTTCTTC. The chain carries TRBV6-5 and TRBJ2-1; 7 bases align to TRBD2. This CDR3 comprises 15 residues. Germline V gene lookup returns CDR1 MNHEY and CDR2 SVGAGI. The V and J ends lost 5 bases and 9 bases, in that order; junction bases with no gene match: 13.